This TCR beta chain is drawn from a study of cytotoxic CD8 clonotypes in ibrutinib-treated CLL. General study findings and limits: Clonality climbed at ibrutinib response, then dropped toward baseline at progression. Higher circulating CD8+ T-cell counts strongly accompanied higher baseline clonality, above age-matched healthy donors. Public clonotypes, rarely seen, contracted or held steady on treatment.

Repertoires were generated with immunoSEQ multiplex PCR, while TCRdb's copy carries only in-frame clones and drops some. In the table there are roughly 250,000 clones, about three quarters of which are singletons. Germline loops: CDR1 SEHNR, CDR2 FQNEAQ (reference sequence). The CDR3 runs 14 residues. After removal of 3 bases from V and 5 bases from J, the junction contained 5 bases not matched to a gene. This clone was detected a few times. The antigen is not known. The sequence was collected from a human donor with chronic lymphocytic leukemia. V is TRBV7-9 and J is TRBJ2-5; 8 bases map to TRBD2. The sequencing used PBMCs, collected after 24 months of ibrutinib treatment. In DNA, the CDR3 is TGTGCCAGCAGCTTGGCCGGACTAGCCGAGACCCAGTACTTC. It specifies CASSLAGLAETQYF.